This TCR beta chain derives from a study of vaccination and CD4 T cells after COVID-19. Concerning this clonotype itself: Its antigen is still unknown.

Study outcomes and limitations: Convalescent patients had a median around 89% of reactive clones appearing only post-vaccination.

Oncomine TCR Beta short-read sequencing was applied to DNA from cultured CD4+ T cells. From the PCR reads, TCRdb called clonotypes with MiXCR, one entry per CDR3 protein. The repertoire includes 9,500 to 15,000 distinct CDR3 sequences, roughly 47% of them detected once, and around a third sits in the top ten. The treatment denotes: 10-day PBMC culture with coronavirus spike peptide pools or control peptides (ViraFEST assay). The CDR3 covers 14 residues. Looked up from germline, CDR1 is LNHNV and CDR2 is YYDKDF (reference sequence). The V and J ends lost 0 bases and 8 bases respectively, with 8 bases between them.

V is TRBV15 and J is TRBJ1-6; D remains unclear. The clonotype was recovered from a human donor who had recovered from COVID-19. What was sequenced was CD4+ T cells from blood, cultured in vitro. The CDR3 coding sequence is TGTGCCACCAGCAGAGAGGGAGGTTATTCACCCCTCCACTTT. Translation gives CATSREGGYSPLHF.